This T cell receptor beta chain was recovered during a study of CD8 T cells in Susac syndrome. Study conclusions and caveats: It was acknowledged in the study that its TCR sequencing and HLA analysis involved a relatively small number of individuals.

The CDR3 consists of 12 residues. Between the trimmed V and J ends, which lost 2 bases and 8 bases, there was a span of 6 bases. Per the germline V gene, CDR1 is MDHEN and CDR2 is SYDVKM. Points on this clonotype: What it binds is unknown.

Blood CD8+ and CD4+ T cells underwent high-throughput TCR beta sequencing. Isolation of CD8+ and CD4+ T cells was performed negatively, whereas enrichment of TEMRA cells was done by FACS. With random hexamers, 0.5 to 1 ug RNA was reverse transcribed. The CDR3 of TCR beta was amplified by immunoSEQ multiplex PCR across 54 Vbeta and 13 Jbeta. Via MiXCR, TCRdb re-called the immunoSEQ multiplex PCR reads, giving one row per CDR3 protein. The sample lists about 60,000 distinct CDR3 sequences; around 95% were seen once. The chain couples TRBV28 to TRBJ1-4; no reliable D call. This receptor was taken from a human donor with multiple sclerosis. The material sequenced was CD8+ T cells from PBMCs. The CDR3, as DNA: TGTGCCAGCAGTTTAAGGTGGGAAAAACTGTTTTTT. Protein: CASSLRWEKLFF.